This TCR beta chain comes out of a study of memory CD4+ T cells and cytomegalovirus serostatus (dated 2019 in TCRdb). Concerning the study at large: The cohort comprised around 35 healthy Belgian adults, 9 CMV seropositive and about 25 CMV seronegative. To replicate a published TCR-based CMV serostatus classifier, the researchers sequenced the CD4+ memory TCRbeta repertoires of a Belgian cohort whose cytomegalovirus serostatus was known. What the research found in general, with its limitations: On the Belgian cohort, the classifier built on the original framework reached a median bootstrapped AUC of approximately 0.94, with a 95% CI of 0.76-1.00. For CMV serostatus prediction, a median bootstrapped AUC of approximately 0.95 was reached with the original framework, and a median bootstrapped AUC of around 0.9 was reached with a US-trained random forest. Among the 150 to 200 previously reported CMV-associated TCRbeta sequences, 67 showed up in the CD4+ memory repertoires, with each one found in between one and five individuals. The results were interpreted as suggesting that the CMV-associated TCR signature is mostly present in the CD4+ memory repertoire. Unlike the original study, which covered naive and memory CD4+ and CD8+ populations, the Belgian study sequenced only CD4+CD45RO+ memory cells.

Between the V and J ends, shortened by 8 bases and 1 base respectively, the junction contains 12 bases. As encoded in the germline V gene, CDR1 is SGHRS while CDR2 is YFSETQ. The CDR3 contains 13 residues, cysteine and phenylalanine counted. The CDR3 DNA has 39 bases and is translated from base 1. Genomic DNA was extracted from sorted cells with the Quick-DNA Microprep Kit. TCRbeta DNA was amplified with the immunoSEQ hsTCRbeta kit following the manufacturer's protocol. An Illumina MiSeq instrument was used to sequence the TCRbeta libraries. The authors processed their data as follows. Removing out-of-frame sequences left 2 million to 2.5 million distinct TCRbeta sequences, an average of roughly 67,000 per individual. Each individual was scored according to the count of roughly 170 previously reported CMV-associated TCRbeta sequences and the total productive distinct TCRbeta count. A beta-binomial model was reimplemented in Python, and random forests from scikit-learn, run with default parameters, were trained on data from the US cohort. Classifier performance on the Belgian cohort was reported as the median AUC with percentile confidence intervals calculated over 10,000 bootstrap iterations. TCRdb provides this immuneACCESS table in a form limited to in-frame rearrangements. Some clones are lacking; in checked studies, under half of them reflect an unresolved V gene, and why the rest are absent is not known. Clone size and V and J calls were adopted from that table, with D and trimming inferred from the DNA. The sample includes about 45,000 clones, with approximately 82% observed a single time. The ten largest clones represent less than 2.5% of the sample.

A FACSAria II was used to sort memory CD4+ T cells, defined as single viable CD3+CD4+CD8-CD45RO+ cells. CMV serostatus was determined using a Roche Elecsys assay that detects serum IgG against CMV pp150, pp28, p38 and p52. Following thawing, total CD4+ T cells were enriched through positive selection using CD4 magnetic microbeads. Samples originated from another study that specifically interrogated the CD4+ T cell memory repertoire. Peripheral blood mononuclear cells were isolated and cryopreserved according to standard operating procedures, and serum was kept at -80 degrees C. The staining used CD3-PerCP (BW264/56), CD4-APC (RPA-T4), CD45RO-PE (UCHT1) and CD8-Pacific Orange (3B5) antibodies, and Sytox blue was used to exclude non-viable cells. Regarding this clone: It has no known antigen specificity. No base quality information exists; no much larger clone differs at one position.

The chain joins TRBV5-1 to TRBJ1-1; the D gene is possibly TRBD1, with 5 bases matching. Sequencing used memory CD4+ T cells from blood. The source of this sequence is an adult in good health and CMV-seronegative. The CDR3 sequence is CASAGQGNTEAFF. The DNA sequence is as follows: TGCGCCAGTGCGGGGCAGGGGAACACTGAAGCTTTCTTT.